The clone carrying this T cell receptor (beta chain) was recorded at least ten times. As for time point: sample taken at primary tumor resection. No cells were sorted before sequencing. The whole RNA sequenced was extracted from tumor, nontumor lung or frozen PBMC. The data originate from a study of spatial heterogeneity in lung cancer. The overall study: Each unique TCR and UMI combination was seen more than ten times on average in raw reads.

TCRdb used MiXCR to reprocess the 5' RACE reads, holding one entry per CDR3 protein. The repertoire holds tens of thousands of distinct CDR3 sequences, with roughly 13% as singletons. The CDR3 totals 15 residues. CDR1 and CDR2 (germline): SGDLS, YYNGEE. The germline V and J ends were trimmed by 0 bases and 3 bases, with 11 bases remaining between them. The input for sequencing was PBMCs, taken at surgery. The origin of this receptor is a male donor with early-stage non-small cell lung cancer. The rearrangement links TRBV9 to TRBJ2-3; possible D gene TRBD1, 5 bases. The CDR3 protein is CASSVAGRVTDTQYF. The CDR3 nucleotides are TGTGCCAGCAGCGTAGCTGGCAGGGTTACAGATACGCAGTATTTT. The variable domain in full, completed from reference TRBV9 and TRBJ2-3, reads DSGVTQTPKHLITATGQRVTLRCSPRSGDLSVYWYQQSLDQGLQFLIQYYNGEERAKGNILERFSAQQFPDLHSELNLSSLELGDSALYFCASSVAGRVTDTQYFGPGTRLTVL.